These 4 T cell receptor beta chains were sequenced from one sample in a study of CXCR3-negative and CXCR3-positive naive CD8 T cells. Libraries of TRB cDNA were made by 5' RACE and carried UMIs. TCRdb re-called the 5' RACE reads; one entry per CDR3 protein, DNA not given. The sample has roughly 90,000 distinct CDR3 sequences. Material for sequencing was naive CXCR3- CD8+ T cells from blood. Subset defined: CD45RO-CCR7+CD27+CD95- naive CD8+ T cells lacking CXCR3 (TNR3-). These receptors all come from a human donor in good health. Some clones in this sample may be carry-over from other donors' samples.

The chain employs TRBV28 and TRBJ2-5. The CDR3 runs to 14 residues. Germline CDR1 and CDR2: MDHEN and SYDVKM. The CDR3: CASSLSIGRETQYF.

The gene calls are TRBV5-1 and TRBJ2-2; there is no DNA to check the TCRdb D call of TRBD1. The germline CDR1 and CDR2 sequences are SGHRS and YFSETQ. The CDR3 is made up of 15 amino acids. The CDR3 loop reads CASRGTGSATGELFF.

J is TRBJ2-2 and V is TRBV19; no DNA is available, so the TRBD1 call from TCRdb remains unchecked. Germline CDR1 and CDR2: LNHDA and SQIVND (reference sequence). The CDR3 is 13 amino acids. The chain's CDR3 is CATWTANTGELFF.

J is TRBJ2-3 and V is TRBV7-7; TCRdb proposes TRBD2, but this gene call is untestable without DNA. CDR1 SSHAT and CDR2 FNYEAQ come from the germline V gene (reference sequence). The CDR3 covers 17 residues. The CDR3 reads CASSLYRLAGLFDTQYF.